Presented here are 6 T cell receptor beta chains from one specimen sequenced in a study of blood T cells in healthy people across ages. Then a second PCR, running about 6 to 11 cycles, was carried out with a sample-barcoded 5' primer and a J-beta primer mix. TCRdb re-called the 5' RACE reads with MiXCR, one entry per CDR3 protein. The sample has over 1,200,000 distinct CDR3 sequences; approximately 59% are singletons. The sequencing input was blood. The source is a man between 18 and 35 years old in good health.

This chain connects TRBV4-1 to TRBJ2-7, with D possibly called TRBD1 or TRBD2 (5 bases each). Deletions cut 2 bases from V and 2 bases from J, with 13 bases between. The CDR3 contains 15 residues. Germline assignment: CDR1 MGHRA and CDR2 YSYEKL. The CDR3 reads CASSQIRDPAYEQYF. The CDR3 coding sequence is TGCGCCAGCAGCCAAATCCGGGACCCCGCCTACGAGCAGTACTTC.

DNA for the CDR3: TGTGCCAGCAGCTTAGGGGCTATTAGGGGTCGGTGGGCCAACGTCCTGACTTTC. It translates to CASSLGAIRGRWANVLTF. The chain employs TRBV7-6 and TRBJ2-6; possibly TRBD1 for D (5 bases). CDR1 is SGHVS and CDR2 is FNYEAQ in the germline V gene. There are 18 residues in the CDR3. Trimming shortened V by 1 base and J by 5 bases, and 18 bases separated the two germline ends. Full variable domain (rest looked up from reference TRBV7-6 and TRBJ2-6): GAGVSQSPRYKVTKRGQDVALRCDPISGHVSLYWYRQALGQGPEFLTYFNYEAQQDKSGLPNDRFSAERPEGSISTLTIQRTEQRDSAMYRCASSLGAIRGRWANVLTFGAGSRLTVL.

This clonotype came up once. The chain employs TRBV6-6 and TRBJ1-6, with TRBD1 as a possible D gene (6 bases). The length of the CDR3 is 12 residues. V was pared by 11 bases and J by 6 bases, with 11 bases between. CDR1 is MNHNY, CDR2 SVGAGI, per germline (reference sequence). The CDR3 region has the DNA TGTGCCGGTGGACAGCCTAATTCACCCCTCCACTTT. Translating it yields CAGGQPNSPLHF.

V is TRBV28 and J is TRBJ2-2; 9 nucleotides line up with TRBD1. This CDR3 spans 16 amino acids. Looked up from germline, CDR1 is MDHEN and CDR2 is SYDVKM. Unmatched junction bases numbered 14, after V lost 8 bases and J lost 7 bases. CDR3 in DNA: TGTGCCAGCGGGGCCGGGACAGGGAAAAAAATCGGGGAGCTGTTTTTT. Protein sequence: CASGAGTGKKIGELFF.

The chain carries TRBV5-6 and TRBJ1-2; D unclear. This CDR3 contains 13 residues. Trimming left V 4 bases short and J 4 bases short, with 11 bases between. Germline assignment: CDR1 SGHDT and CDR2 YYEEEE. CDR3 loop: CASSPPEPYGYTF. The CDR3 coding sequence is TGTGCCAGCAGCCCGCCGGAGCCCTATGGCTACACCTTC.

The chain couples TRBV6-2 or TRBV6-3 to TRBJ2-7; D gene uncertain. This CDR3 is 14 amino acids long. Germline assignment: CDR1 MNHEY and CDR2 SVGEGT. Between the trimmed V and J ends, which lost 5 bases and 2 bases, there was a span of 13 bases. The CDR3, as DNA: TGTGCCAGCAGTCACGGGCTGCAAACCTACGAGCAGTACTTC. As protein: CASSHGLQTYEQYF.